What follows are 22 T cell receptor beta chains derived from one specimen sequenced in a study of blood T cell repertoires in COVID-19 (dated by TCRdb to the early 2020s). The library was made by the immunoSEQ multiplex PCR assay. Imported from immuneACCESS, the table was reduced by TCRdb to in-frame sequences with V and J called. These copies leave out some clones; in studies compared against another copy, an unresolved V gene accounts for under half, and the cause of the remainder is not known. For this sample the table gives about 340,000 clones, of which over 70% were detected only once. About 6.3% of the sample is held by the ten biggest clonotypes. Sequencing input: peripheral blood. The receptors derive from a woman between 45 and 60 years old with COVID-19, enrolled during active disease.

The gene calls are TRBV29-1 and TRBJ1-1; 7 bases fit TRBD1. CDR3 length: 18 amino acids. The germline V gene encodes CDR1 SQVTM and CDR2 ANQGSEA. V shed 7 bases and J 0 bases; nucleotides not matched to a gene: 20. CDR3 sequence reads: CSARGGRGRGHLNTEAFF. In DNA form, the CDR3 reads TGCAGCGCCCGGGGGGGGAGGGGGCGCGGACACCTGAACACTGAAGCTTTCTTT. The full variable domain, rest sourced from reference TRBV29-1 and TRBJ1-1, is SAVISQKPSRDICQRGTSLTIQCQVDSQVTMMFWYRQQPGQSLTLIATANQGSEATYESGFVIDKFPISRPNLTFSTLTVSNMSPEDSSIYLCSARGGRGRGHLNTEAFFGQGTRLTVV.

The chain employs TRBV19 and TRBJ2-3; D remains unclear. V was cut by 0 bases and J by 0 bases, with 19 bases left in between. The CDR3 runs to 19 residues. Germline CDR1 and CDR2: LNHDA and SQIVND (reference sequence). DNA of the CDR3: TGTGCCAGTAGTATAGATCCCCCTGGTCTAACGAAAAGCACAGATACGCAGTATTTT. Translation gives CASSIDPPGLTKSTDTQYF.

To note about this clone: At one boundary the junction diverges from the germline segment, which might be a read error. The V call is TRBV5-1, the J call TRBJ1-1; tentative D call: TRBD1 (6 bases). Germline V gives CDR1 SGHRS, CDR2 YFSETQ. This CDR3 contains 14 residues. The CDR3 loop reads CASTLGAGGTEAFF. The CDR3 nucleotides read TGCGCCAGCACCTTGGGGGCCGGTGGCACTGAAGCTTTCTTT.

This rearrangement joins TRBV10-3 to TRBJ2-1, with 9 bases aligning to TRBD1. V dropped 4 bases and J dropped 5; count of bases not matched to a gene: 3. Germline V CDR1 and CDR2: ENHRY, SYGVKD. The CDR3 covers 14 residues. The CDR3 spells CAISAGQGDNEQFF. In DNA, the CDR3 is TGTGCCATCAGTGCGGGACAGGGCGACAATGAGCAGTTCTTC.

The rearrangement joins TRBV3-1 (or the pseudogene TRBV3-2) to TRBJ2-1, with 9 bases identical to TRBD2. Germline values: CDR1 LGHDT, CDR2 YNNKEL (reference sequence). Unmatched junction bases numbered 9, after V lost 1 base and J lost 5 bases. The CDR3 is 17 residues long. CDR3 loop: CASSQALLAGVNNEQFF. The DNA of the CDR3 is TGTGCCAGCAGCCAAGCCCTATTAGCGGGAGTTAACAATGAGCAGTTCTTC.

This clone was observed a handful of times. The chain combines TRBV19 with TRBJ1-3; D unresolved. The CDR3 spans 15 residues. Trimming removed 5 bases from V and 2 bases from J, with 13 bases in between. Germline CDR1 reads LNHDA; CDR2 reads SQIVND (reference sequence). The chain's CDR3 is CASSEFTGTGNTIYF. The DNA of the CDR3 is TGTGCCAGTAGTGAATTTACGGGGACTGGAAACACCATATATTTT.

This sequence joins TRBV29-1 and TRBJ1-3; D possibly corresponds to TRBD1 (5 bases). Between the trimmed V and J ends, which lost 0 bases and 0 bases, there was a span of 9 bases. CDR3 length: 15 residues. Looked up from germline, CDR1 is SQVTM and CDR2 is ANQGSEA. CDR3 coding DNA: TGCAGCGTTGAAGATGGGGCTAGCTCTGGAAACACCATATATTTT. It translates to CSVEDGASSGNTIYF.

This clone was detected once. CDR3 DNA sequence: TGTGCCAGCAGCTCGGGACAGTTTAATGAAAAACTGTTTTTT. As protein: CASSSGQFNEKLFF. The chain uses TRBV7-6 and TRBJ1-4, with 7 bases that match TRBD1. After removal of 4 bases from V and 4 bases from J, the junction contained 3 bases not matched to a gene. CDR3 length: 14 residues. Germline V CDR1 and CDR2: SGHVS, FNYEAQ.

The gene calls are TRBV27 and TRBJ2-3; 9 nucleotides line up with TRBD1. The V and J ends lost 5 bases and 6 bases, in that order; junction bases with no gene match: 6. Germline-derived CDR1 and CDR2 are MNHEY and SMNVEV (reference sequence). The CDR3 sequence is 14 residues long. The CDR3 loop is CASSRTGGFDTQYF. The CDR3 region has the DNA TGTGCCAGCAGTAGAACAGGGGGCTTTGATACGCAGTATTTT.

This clone was observed a handful of times. The V call is TRBV5-1, the J call TRBJ1-5, with a possible D match to TRBD1 (5 bases). There are 15 residues in the CDR3. Trimming pared 0 bases from V and 3 bases from J, leaving 10 bases between. CDR1 and CDR2 (germline): SGHRS, YFSETQ. In nucleotides, the CDR3 is TGCGCCAGCAGCTTGGATTCCAGGGTCAATCAGCCCCAGCATTTT. Its protein product is CASSLDSRVNQPQHF.

This sequence joins TRBV5-1 and TRBJ1-1; 8 bases line up with TRBD1. This CDR3 is 17 amino acids long. The trim removed 3 bases at V and 1 base at J, leaving 11 bases unmatched. Per germline, CDR1 SGHRS and CDR2 YFSETQ. This chain's CDR3 is CASSSHRQGPWNTEAFF. The CDR3 coding sequence is TGCGCCAGCAGCTCCCACCGACAGGGGCCATGGAACACTGAAGCTTTCTTT.

The chain has TRBV6-4 and TRBJ2-1; TRBD1 agrees at 7 bases. The length of the CDR3 is 13 residues. Germline trimming cut 4 bases from V and 9 bases from J; bases unmatched to any gene: 6. In germline, CDR1 is MRHNA, CDR2 SNTAGT. In DNA, the CDR3 is TGTGCCAGCAGTGGTTTAGGGGACAGTGAGCAGTTCTTC. This encodes CASSGLGDSEQFF.

The chain joins TRBV7-2 to TRBJ2-1; perhaps TRBD1 as D (6 bases). The length of the CDR3 is 12 residues. CDR1 is SGHTA, CDR2 FQGNSA, per germline. V was cut by 8 bases and J by 9 bases, with 14 bases left in between. CDR3: CASGGFRVEQFF. The CDR3 nucleotides are TGTGCCAGCGGGGGCTTTCGTGTTGAGCAGTTCTTC.

V and J are TRBV7-9 and TRBJ1-1; D unclear. The CDR3 contains 16 residues. V was pared by 2 bases and J by 0 bases, with 13 bases between. Germline-derived CDR1 and CDR2 are SEHNR and FQNEAQ (reference sequence). DNA of the CDR3: TGTGCCAGCAGCTTATCCTCACGGAGAATGAACACTGAAGCTTTCTTT. Translated, it gives CASSLSSRRMNTEAFF.

The chain carries TRBV6-5 and TRBJ2-1, with a weak D call TRBD1 (6 bases). Trimming stripped 3 bases from V and 7 bases from J, with 13 bases between. CDR1 and CDR2 from the germline V gene are MNHEY and SVGAGI. The CDR3 spans 14 residues. The CDR3 is CASSYGFRGNEQFF. CDR3 DNA sequence: TGTGCCAGCAGTTATGGTTTTAGGGGGAATGAGCAGTTCTTC.

The J gene is TRBJ2-7, the V gene TRBV30; a possible D gene is TRBD2 (6 bases). Per the germline V gene, CDR1 is GTSNPN and CDR2 is SVGIG (reference sequence). The V gene lost 0 bases and the J gene lost 7 bases, with 19 bases spanning the gap. CDR3 size: 15 residues. In nucleotides, the CDR3 is TGTGCCTGGAGTGTACTACAGTGGGGACGGGGGGAGCAGTACTTC. Translation: CAWSVLQWGRGEQYF.

The V and J genes are TRBV27 and TRBJ1-2, with D possibly matching TRBD1 (6 bases). The germline V gene has CDR1 MNHEY and CDR2 SMNVEV (reference sequence). Trimming cost V 6 bases and J 0 bases, with 11 bases left between them. The CDR3 length is 14 residues. CDR3 in DNA: TGTGCCAGCAGCCCCGGACAGACTAACTATGGCTACACCTTC. Translated, it gives CASSPGQTNYGYTF.

This clone was detected only once. The rearrangement joins TRBV19 to TRBJ2-2; a weak D match, TRBD1 (6 bases). V lost 5 bases, J lost 1 base, and 20 bases lay in between. This CDR3 spans 18 amino acids. CDR1 is LNHDA and CDR2 is SQIVND in the germline V gene (reference sequence). CDR3: CASSFSRAQGRNTGELFF. CDR3 nucleotides: TGTGCCAGTAGTTTTTCCCGCGCACAGGGAAGGAACACCGGGGAGCTGTTTTTT. The full variable domain, rest sourced from reference TRBV19 and TRBJ2-2, is DGGITQSPKYLFRKEGQNVTLSCEQNLNHDAMYWYRQDPGQGLRLIYYSQIVNDFQKGDIAEGYSVSREKKESFPLTVTSAQKNPTAFYLCASSFSRAQGRNTGELFFGEGSRLTVL.

This sequence joins TRBV30 and TRBJ2-3, with 11 positions matching TRBD2. Germline V lookup: CDR1 GTSNPN, CDR2 SVGIG (reference sequence). V shed 2 bases and J 2 bases; nucleotides not matched to a gene: 15. This CDR3 is 19 amino acids long. CDR3 residues: CAWSSSSSLAGGFTDTQYF. CDR3 DNA sequence: TGTGCCTGGAGTTCTAGCTCCTCCCTAGCGGGGGGCTTCACAGATACGCAGTATTTT.

This clone was seen only a few times. The chain employs TRBV19 and TRBJ1-6, with 9 bases aligning to TRBD1. The ends lost 11 bases at V and 5 bases at J; junction bases unmatched: 10. Germline loops: CDR1 LNHDA, CDR2 SQIVND (reference sequence). This CDR3 is built from 15 residues. The CDR3 nucleotides read TGTGCCTCCAGACAGGGGGAAATGGATAATTCACCCCTCCACTTT. It codes for CASRQGEMDNSPLHF.

V gene TRBV27 combines with J gene TRBJ2-7; weak D call: TRBD2 (5 bases). Germline CDR1 reads MNHEY; CDR2 reads SMNVEV (reference sequence). The V and J ends lost 8 bases and 5 bases respectively, with 19 bases between them. The CDR3 loop spans 14 amino acids. The CDR3 region has the DNA TGTGCCAGCCAACTCAATGGACTGTCCCACGAGCAGTACTTC. This translates into CASQLNGLSHEQYF.

V and J are TRBV11-2 and TRBJ1-4; 7 positions match TRBD1. Looked up from germline, CDR1 is SGHAT and CDR2 is FQNNGV. CDR3 size: 16 residues. Trimming took 5 bases from V and 5 from J; bases not matched to a gene: 11. CDR3 sequence reads: CASSRNDREENEKLFF. The DNA of the CDR3 is TGTGCCAGCAGCCGCAATGACAGGGAAGAGAATGAAAAACTGTTTTTT. The full variable domain, with the rest looked up from reference TRBV11-2 and TRBJ1-4, is EAGVAQSPRYKIIEKRQSVAFWCNPISGHATLYWYQQILGQGPKLLIQFQNNGVVDDSQLPKDRFSAERLKGVDSTLKIQPAKLEDSAVYLCASSRNDREENEKLFFGSGTQLSVL.